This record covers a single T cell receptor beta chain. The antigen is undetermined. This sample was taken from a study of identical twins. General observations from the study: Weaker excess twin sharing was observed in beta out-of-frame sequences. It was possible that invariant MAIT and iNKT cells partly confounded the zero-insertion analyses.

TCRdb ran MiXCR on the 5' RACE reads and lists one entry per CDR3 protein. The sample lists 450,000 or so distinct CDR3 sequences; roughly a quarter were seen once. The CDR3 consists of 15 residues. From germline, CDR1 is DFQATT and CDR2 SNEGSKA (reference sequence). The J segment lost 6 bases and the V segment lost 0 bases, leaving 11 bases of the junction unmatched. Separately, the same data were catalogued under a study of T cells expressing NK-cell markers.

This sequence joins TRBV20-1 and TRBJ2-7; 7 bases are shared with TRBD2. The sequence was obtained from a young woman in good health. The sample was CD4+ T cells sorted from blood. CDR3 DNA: TGCAGTGCTAGAGATATCTCAGGACTAGACTCCGAGCAGTACTTC. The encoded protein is CSARDISGLDSEQYF.